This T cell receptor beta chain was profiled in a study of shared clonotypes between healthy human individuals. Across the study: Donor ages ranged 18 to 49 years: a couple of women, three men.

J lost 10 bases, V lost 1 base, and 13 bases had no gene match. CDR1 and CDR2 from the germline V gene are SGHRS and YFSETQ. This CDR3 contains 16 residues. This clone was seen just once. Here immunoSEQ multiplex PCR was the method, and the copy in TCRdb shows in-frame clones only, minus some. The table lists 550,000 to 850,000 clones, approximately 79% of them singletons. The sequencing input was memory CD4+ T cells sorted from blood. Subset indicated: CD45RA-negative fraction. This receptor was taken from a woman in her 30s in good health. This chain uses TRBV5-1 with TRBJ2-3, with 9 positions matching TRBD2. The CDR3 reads CASSLSASGVQGPQYF. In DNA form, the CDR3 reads TGCGCCAGCAGCTTGTCGGCTAGCGGGGTTCAGGGTCCGCAGTATTTT. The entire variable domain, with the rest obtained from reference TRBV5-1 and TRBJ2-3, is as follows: KAGVTQTPRYLIKTRGQQVTLSCSPISGHRSVSWYQQTPGQGLQFLFEYFSETQRNKGNFPGRFSGRQFSNSRSEMNVSTLELGDSALYLCASSLSASGVQGPQYFGPGTRLTVL.